Following are 21 T cell receptor beta chains from one sample sequenced in a study of vaccination and CD4 T cells after COVID-19. The Oncomine TCR Beta short-read assay sequenced DNA from cultured CD4+ T cells. TCRdb processed the PCR reads anew with MiXCR; each CDR3 protein has one entry. Among about 15,000 distinct CDR3 sequences listed, about 53% were seen once. The antigens for these receptors are not known. Treatment here: roughly ten-day PBMC culture with coronavirus spike peptide pools or control peptides (ViraFEST assay). This sample comprised CD4+ T cells from blood, cultured in vitro, obtained before SARS-CoV-2 vaccination. The receptors were sampled from a human donor who had recovered from COVID-19.

This clonotype has only a few counts. J is TRBJ1-2 and V is TRBV7-2; D unresolved. Trimming took off 2 bases at V and 8 bases at J, with 9 bases between the two ends. Germline lookup yields CDR1 SGHTA and CDR2 FQGNSA. This CDR3 is built from 12 residues. CDR3 protein: CASSLQGIGYTF. The CDR3, as DNA: TGTGCCAGCAGCTTACAAGGGATCGGCTACACCTTC.

This clonotype was seen only a few times. The chain employs TRBV20-1 and TRBJ2-7, with 8 bases fitting TRBD2. This CDR3 is built from 16 residues. CDR1 and CDR2 (germline): DFQATT, SNEGSKA (reference sequence). V lost 2 bases and J lost 3; bases outside the gene matches: 12. In DNA form, the CDR3 reads TGCAGTGCTAGATCTCCGGGACTAGTAGCAGTCTACGAGCAGTACTTC. It translates to CSARSPGLVAVYEQYF.

The rearrangement uses TRBV21-1 and TRBJ1-6; the table names TRBD1, a call not compared with the DNA. TRBV21-1 is listed as a pseudogene. This CDR3 has 16 amino acids. DNA for the CDR3: TGTGCCAGCAGCAGGACAGCGAGCTCCTATAATTCACCCCTCCACTTT. Protein product: CASSRTASSYNSPLHF.

A single count supports this clonotype. The chain has TRBV20-1 and TRBJ2-3; perhaps TRBD1 as D (5 bases). Trimming cost V 5 bases and J 0 bases, with 15 bases left between them. The CDR3 totals 15 residues. Germline V gene sequence: CDR1 DFQATT, CDR2 SNEGSKA (reference sequence). Here the CDR3 reads CSADRRGSSTDTQYF. CDR3 sequence (DNA): TGCAGTGCTGACAGAAGGGGATCTAGCACAGATACGCAGTATTTT.

The CDR3 nucleotides are TGTGCCAGTAGTATGACGGTGGGGAGCAATCAGCCCCAGCATTTT. This sequence encodes CASSMTVGSNQPQHF. This chain uses TRBV19 with TRBJ1-5; D unresolved. This CDR3 contains 15 residues. Trimming took 3 bases from V and 1 from J, leaving 10 bases between them. Germline V gene sequence: CDR1 LNHDA, CDR2 SQIVND (reference sequence).

The genes are TRBV19 and TRBJ2-3; TRBD2 aligns across 16 bases. Germline V gene data show CDR1 as LNHDA and CDR2 as SQIVND (reference sequence). The CDR3 contains 15 residues. Losses at the gene ends were 6 bases for V and 8 bases for J; bases not matched to a gene: 5. Written as DNA, the CDR3 is TGTGCCAGTAGCGGGACTAGCGGGAGGGCCGGTACGCAGTATTTT. As protein: CASSGTSGRAGTQYF. The full variable domain, completed using reference TRBV19 and TRBJ2-3, is DGGITQSPKYLFRKEGQNVTLSCEQNLNHDAMYWYRQDPGQGLRLIYYSQIVNDFQKGDIAEGYSVSREKKESFPLTVTSAQKNPTAFYLCASSGTSGRAGTQYFGPGTRLTVL.

The rearrangement links TRBV24-1 to TRBJ2-1; D not resolved. The germline V gene encodes CDR1 KGHDR and CDR2 SFDVKD. Trimming removed 2 bases at V and 9 bases at J, with 13 bases between. The CDR3 totals 14 residues. CDR3 nucleotides: TGTGCCACCAGTGATTCACGGAAAGGTTTTGAGCAGTTCTTC. It is translated as CATSDSRKGFEQFF.

The chain carries TRBV27 and TRBJ2-5; the match to TRBD2 covers 7 bases. Unmatched junction bases numbered 5, after V lost 3 bases and J lost 4 bases. The CDR3 is made up of 14 amino acids. CDR1 is MNHEY and CDR2 is SMNVEV in the germline V gene (reference sequence). The CDR3 DNA sequence: TGTGCCAGCAGTTTCAGCGGGGATGTAGAGACCCAGTACTTC. Its translation is CASSFSGDVETQYF.

The table lists this clonotype with a few counts. The rearrangement uses TRBV6-4 and TRBJ1-2; 10 bases line up with TRBD1. The CDR3 spans 14 residues. Germline CDR1 reads MRHNA; CDR2 reads SNTAGT. V dropped 6 bases and J dropped 6; count of bases not matched to a gene: 7. The CDR3 here is CASSPSGTGDGYTF. The CDR3 coding sequence is TGTGCCAGCAGCCCCTCCGGGACAGGGGATGGCTACACCTTC.

This chain connects TRBV7-8 to TRBJ1-3; D uncertain. The CDR3 loop spans 17 amino acids. V was clipped by 5 bases and J by 0 bases, with 17 bases between them. Germline CDR1 SGHVS, CDR2 FQNEAQ. The CDR3 sequence: CASSILRTAYSGNTIYF. The CDR3 nucleotides are TGTGCCAGCAGCATCCTAAGGACGGCTTACTCTGGAAACACCATATATTTT.

The sample holds a few counts of this clonotype. This chain connects TRBV23-1 to TRBJ1-1; D is undetermined. TRBV23-1 is recorded as an ORF, its role being uncertain. The CDR3 totals 13 residues. V lost 8 bases and J lost 5, with 15 bases in between. CDR3 coding DNA: TGCGCCAGCTTATCAGCGGGCTGGACTGAAGCTTTCTTT. Encoded protein: CASLSAGWTEAFF.

The sample holds a few counts of this clonotype. The gene calls are TRBV29-1 and TRBJ1-2; D is unresolved. V gave up 4 bases and J gave up 0 bases, with 12 bases separating them. The CDR3 has 14 amino acids. Germline V gives CDR1 SQVTM, CDR2 ANQGSEA. CDR3 DNA sequence: TGCAGCGTTGCAACAAGGCTAGCTAACTATGGCTACACCTTC. This sequence encodes CSVATRLANYGYTF.

The CDR3 region is CASSLGIQGDSRETQYF. DNA for the CDR3: TGTGCCAGCAGCTTAGGGATACAGGGGGATTCTAGGGAGACCCAGTACTTC. The chain uses TRBV11-3 and TRBJ2-5, with TRBD1 identical over 8 bases. V dropped 1 base and J dropped 5; count of bases not matched to a gene: 12. The CDR3 contains 17 residues. Germline V lookup: CDR1 SGHNT, CDR2 YENEEA.

This chain uses TRBV14 with TRBJ2-3; tentatively, D is TRBD2 (6 bases). V was pared by 4 bases and J by 2 bases, with 13 bases between. The CDR3 totals 15 residues. The germline gives CDR1 SGHDN, CDR2 FVKESK. This CDR3 reads CASSLYGGVTDTQYF. CDR3 nucleotides: TGTGCCAGCAGCCTTTATGGAGGGGTCACAGATACGCAGTATTTT.

The chain employs TRBV7-6 and TRBJ1-4, with D possibly being TRBD1 (5 bases). Germline CDR1 and CDR2: SGHVS and FNYEAQ. Trimming pared 1 base from V and 3 bases from J, leaving 9 bases between. The CDR3 has 15 residues. The CDR3: CASSLGQSPNEKLFF. The CDR3 DNA is TGTGCCAGCAGCTTAGGACAGAGCCCTAATGAAAAACTGTTTTTT.

As concerns this clonotype: An end of the junction differs from the germline gene, which may be a read error. The rearrangement uses TRBV6-2 or TRBV6-3 and TRBJ1-6; TRBD1 agrees at 7 bases. This CDR3 is built from 18 residues. CDR1 is MNHEY and CDR2 is SVGEGT in the germline V gene. CDR3 sequence (DNA): TGTGCCAGCAGTTCGGTGATCCGGGACAGCGCCTACAATTCACCCCTCCACTTT. Amino acid sequence: CASSSVIRDSAYNSPLHF.

The rearrangement joins TRBV12-3 or TRBV12-4 to TRBJ1-5; 8 positions match TRBD1. This CDR3 has 14 residues. The junction had 5 bases not matched to a gene; V was cut back by 6 bases and J by 4 bases. DNA of the CDR3: TGTGCCAGCAGCATACAGGGGGGAAATCAGCCCCAGCATTTT. This sequence encodes CASSIQGGNQPQHF.

Here the CDR3 reads CSALSGGLYFEQFF. The DNA for the CDR3 is TGCAGTGCTCTTAGCGGGGGGCTCTACTTTGAGCAGTTCTTC. The genes are TRBV20-1 and TRBJ2-1; TRBD2 agrees at 10 bases. The V gene's germline CDR1 is DFQATT and CDR2 SNEGSKA (reference sequence). Unmatched junction bases numbered 10, after V lost 5 bases and J lost 9 bases. CDR3 length equals 14 residues.

The chain links TRBV6-2 or TRBV6-3 to TRBJ1-5, with D unresolved. The CDR3 consists of 14 residues. V lost 3 bases to trimming and J lost 6 bases, with 12 bases between them. Germline V gene sequence: CDR1 MNHEY, CDR2 SVGEGT. The CDR3 spells CASSYLAGPQPQHF. CDR3 sequence (DNA): TGTGCCAGCAGTTATCTCGCAGGCCCTCAGCCCCAGCATTTT.

The genes are TRBV6-2 or TRBV6-3 and TRBJ1-3; TRBD1 might be the D (6 bases). CDR3 length: 15 amino acids. Germline V CDR1 and CDR2: MNHEY, SVGEGT. With 5 bases removed from V and 2 bases from J, the gap between germline ends came to 13 bases. The CDR3 nucleotides read TGTGCCAGCAGTGGGGACACGAGACCTGGAAACACCATATATTTT. Its translation: CASSGDTRPGNTIYF.

The chain recombines TRBV2 with TRBJ2-7; TRBD1 agrees at 11 bases. Germline assignment: CDR1 SNHLY and CDR2 FYNNEI. The CDR3 loop spans 14 amino acids. The V and J ends lost 7 bases and 3 bases, in that order; junction bases with no gene match: 5. In DNA form, the CDR3 reads TGTGCCAGCAAAGGGACAGGGGGAGGCTACGAGCAGTACTTC. It codes for CASKGTGGGYEQYF. The full variable domain, with the rest looked up from reference TRBV2 and TRBJ2-7, is EPEVTQTPSHQVTQMGQEVILRCVPISNHLYFYWYRQILGQKVEFLVSFYNNEISEKSEIFDDQFSVERPDGSNFTLKIRSTKLEDSAMYFCASKGTGGGYEQYFGPGTRLTVT.